These T cell receptor beta chains were read from a single sample in a study of blood T cells in healthy people across ages. TCRdb called the 5' RACE reads again in MiXCR, with one record for every CDR3 protein. The sample has roughly 1,500,000 distinct CDR3 sequences; about 35% are singletons. The sample consisted of blood. The receptors were sampled from a woman aged 30 to 39 in good health. The CDR3 runs from the conserved cysteine through the conserved F or W. The D gene is left open where the match is weak. Part of the rows lack a size; the others show once, few, many or a class for expanded clones.

>NA|TRBD2|TRBJ2-1|TRBV12-3/TRBV12-4
CASSLVARTSGIRGEQFF
TGTGCCAGCAGTCTTGTCGCGAGGACTAGCGGGATCCGGGGTGAGCAGTTCTTC
>few|NA|TRBJ2-1|TRBV4-1
CASSQEVPSYNEQFF
TGCGCCAGCAGCCAAGAGGTTCCGAGCTACAATGAGCAGTTCTTC
>NA|NA|TRBJ2-1|TRBV7-6
CASSSREGVNEQFF
TGTGCCAGCAGCTCCCGTGAAGGGGTGAATGAGCAGTTCTTC
>few|NA|TRBJ1-1|TRBV7-9
CASSSGASRTTNTEAFF
TGTGCCAGCAGCTCGGGGGCTAGCAGGACGACTAACACTGAAGCTTTCTTT
>few|NA|TRBJ2-7|TRBV7-3
CASSLIPRVESSYEQYF
TGTGCCAGCAGCTTAATACCTCGGGTGGAGAGCTCCTACGAGCAGTACTTC
>NA|TRBD1|TRBJ2-7|TRBV4-3
CASSQDRGQGREQYF
TGCGCCAGCAGCCAAGATCGAGGACAGGGTCGTGAGCAGTACTTC
>NA|NA|TRBJ2-2|TRBV5-1
CASSLAATPGELFF
TGCGCCAGCAGCTTGGCCGCCACCCCGGGGGAGCTGTTTTTT
>NA|NA|TRBJ1-2|TRBV4-1
CASSQDPFNYGYTF
TGCGCCAGCAGCCAAGACCCTTTTAACTATGGCTACACCTTC
>few|NA|TRBJ2-7|TRBV10-3
CAISQVDEQYF
TGTGCCATCTCCCAAGTGGACGAGCAGTACTTC
>NA|NA|TRBJ2-2|TRBV9
CASSGSSTGELFF
TGTGCCAGCAGCGGGAGTTCCACCGGGGAGCTGTTTTTT
>few|TRBD1|TRBJ2-1|TRBV5-4
CASRVGQGLNNEQFF
TGTGCCAGCAGGGTAGGACAGGGCCTCAACAATGAGCAGTTCTTC
>few|TRBD1|TRBJ1-4|TRBV28
CASSLTDRGPTNEKLFF
TGTGCCAGCAGTTTAACAGACAGGGGGCCGACTAATGAAAAACTGTTTTTT
>many|TRBD1|TRBJ2-7|TRBV4-2
CASSHGQGPYEQYF
TGTGCCAGCAGCCACGGACAGGGACCCTACGAGCAGTACTTC